This T cell receptor beta chain was found in a study of shared clonotypes between healthy human individuals. Whole-study findings and limits: Compared with clonotypes that all four donors shared, non-shared clonotypes had lower generation probabilities.

Comments on this clone: Its antigen is undetermined. Other DNA sequences in this specimen translate into the identical CDR3.

V lost 0 bases and J 2 bases, leaving 6 bases between the germline ends. CDR1 SGHDT and CDR2 YYEEEE come from the germline V gene. This CDR3 has 14 residues. Every subset's genomic DNA went evenly onto several immunoSEQ plates. The authors loaded roughly 200 ng DNA, about 30,000 T cell genomes, into sorted-subset replicate PCRs. Repertoires were generated with immunoSEQ multiplex PCR, while TCRdb's copy carries only in-frame clones and drops some. The sample consists of over 2 million clones, roughly 92% of them appearing once. Sequenced input: naive CD4+ T cells from PBMCs. Specified subset: CD45RA+ positively selected. V is TRBV5-6 and J is TRBJ1-3; D not resolved. The receptor was isolated from a man between 18 and 29 years old in good health. Some clones in this sample may be carry-over from other donors' samples. CDR3 nucleotide sequence: TGTGCCAGCAGCTTGGCAGGCCCTGGAAACACCATATATTTT. This encodes CASSLAGPGNTIYF.